This T cell receptor (beta chain) was identified during a study of T cell repertoires in cytomegalovirus infection. At the level of the study: Recently described HLA-C-restricted plus well-studied HLA-B-restricted CMV epitopes were used. CMV infection together with matching HLA type was indicated by public TCR beta signatures. Findings and limits, study-wide: Of the TCR beta families, the public ones yielded a cumulative frequency that identified carriers of CMV plus the relevant HLA. HLA-C-restricted, CMV-specific TCR beta clonotypes were dominant ex vivo.

The V gene's germline CDR1 is SGHVS and CDR2 FNYEAQ. The CDR3 runs 17 residues. Trimming stripped 0 bases from V and 5 bases from J, with 19 bases between. This clonotype was observed a few times. The antigen is unknown. TCRdb re-called the reads through MiXCR, storing one row per CDR3 protein. The table lists fewer than 1,000,000 distinct CDR3 sequences, 31% of them singletons, with 11% to 15% in the top ten. The chain combines TRBV7-6 with TRBJ2-5; perhaps TRBD2 as D (6 bases). Sequencing was performed on cultured CD8+ T cells from PBMCs, taken from culture after CMV antigen stimulation. The clonotype was recovered from a human donor in good health (CMV status not recorded). Some clones in this sample may be carry-over from other donors' samples. In DNA, the CDR3 is TGTGCCAGCAGCTTAGCGGATGGGGGACTCATTCGGGAGACCCAGTACTTC. Protein product: CASSLADGGLIRETQYF.